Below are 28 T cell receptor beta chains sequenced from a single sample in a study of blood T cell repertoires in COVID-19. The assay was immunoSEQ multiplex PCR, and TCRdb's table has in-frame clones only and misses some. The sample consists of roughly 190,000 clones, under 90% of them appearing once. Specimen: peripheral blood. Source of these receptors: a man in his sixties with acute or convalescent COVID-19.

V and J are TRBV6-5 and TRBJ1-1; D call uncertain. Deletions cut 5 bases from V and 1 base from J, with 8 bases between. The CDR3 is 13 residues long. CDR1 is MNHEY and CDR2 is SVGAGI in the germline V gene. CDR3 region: CASSPRRNTEAFF. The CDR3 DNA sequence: TGTGCCAGCAGTCCAAGGAGGAACACTGAAGCTTTCTTT.

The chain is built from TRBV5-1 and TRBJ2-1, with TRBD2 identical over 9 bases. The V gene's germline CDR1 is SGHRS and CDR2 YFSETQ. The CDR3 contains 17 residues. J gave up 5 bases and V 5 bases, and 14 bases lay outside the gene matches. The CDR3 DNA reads TGCGCCAGCAGGGAGGGACACGGACTAGCGACACACAATGAGCAGTTCTTC. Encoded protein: CASREGHGLATHNEQFF.

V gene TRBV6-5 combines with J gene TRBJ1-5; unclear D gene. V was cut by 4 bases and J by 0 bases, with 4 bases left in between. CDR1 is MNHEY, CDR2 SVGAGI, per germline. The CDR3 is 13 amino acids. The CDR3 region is CASSSLSNQPQHF. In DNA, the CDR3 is TGTGCCAGCAGTTCCCTTAGCAATCAGCCCCAGCATTTT.

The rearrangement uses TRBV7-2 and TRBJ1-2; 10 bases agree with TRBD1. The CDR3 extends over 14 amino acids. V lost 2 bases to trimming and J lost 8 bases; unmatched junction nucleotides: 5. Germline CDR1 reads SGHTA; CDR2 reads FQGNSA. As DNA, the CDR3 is TGTGCCAGCAGCTTAACCCGACAGGGGGCAGGCTACACCTTC. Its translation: CASSLTRQGAGYTF. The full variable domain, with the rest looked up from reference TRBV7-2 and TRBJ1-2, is GAGVSQSPSNKVTEKGKDVELRCDPISGHTALYWYRQSLGQGLEFLIYFQGNSAPDKSGLPSDRFSAERTGGSVSTLTIQRTQQEDSAVYLCASSLTRQGAGYTFGSGTRLTVV.

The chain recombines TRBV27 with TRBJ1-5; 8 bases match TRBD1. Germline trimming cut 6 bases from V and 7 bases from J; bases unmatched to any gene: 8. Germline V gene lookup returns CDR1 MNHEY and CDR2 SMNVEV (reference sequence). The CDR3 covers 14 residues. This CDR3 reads CASRRTGRPQPQHF. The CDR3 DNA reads TGTGCCAGCAGACGGACAGGGAGGCCCCAGCCCCAGCATTTT.

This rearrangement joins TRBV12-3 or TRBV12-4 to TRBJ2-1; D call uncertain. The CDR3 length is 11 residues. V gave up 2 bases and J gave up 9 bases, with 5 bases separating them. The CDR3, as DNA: TGTGCCAGCAGTTTATCCTCTGAGCAGTTCTTC. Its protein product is CASSLSSEQFF.

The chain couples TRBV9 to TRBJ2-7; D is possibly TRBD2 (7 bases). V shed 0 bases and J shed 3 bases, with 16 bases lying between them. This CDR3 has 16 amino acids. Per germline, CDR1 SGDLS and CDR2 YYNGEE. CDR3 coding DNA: TGTGCCAGCAGCGTAGGAATGGCGGGGGCCAGCTACGAGCAGTACTTC. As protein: CASSVGMAGASYEQYF.

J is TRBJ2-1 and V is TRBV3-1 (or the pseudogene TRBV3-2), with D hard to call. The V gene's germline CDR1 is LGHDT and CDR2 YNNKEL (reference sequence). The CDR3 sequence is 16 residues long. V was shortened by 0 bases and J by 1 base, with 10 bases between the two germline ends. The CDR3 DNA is TGTGCCAGCAGCCAAGATCCCCGAACTTCCTACAATGAGCAGTTCTTC. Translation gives CASSQDPRTSYNEQFF.

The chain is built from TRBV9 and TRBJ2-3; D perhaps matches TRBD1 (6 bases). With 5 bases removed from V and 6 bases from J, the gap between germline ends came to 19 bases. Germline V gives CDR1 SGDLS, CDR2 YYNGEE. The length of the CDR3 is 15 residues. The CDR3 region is CASSRGYYKSDTQYF. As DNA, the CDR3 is TGTGCCAGCAGTAGGGGGTACTACAAGTCGGATACGCAGTATTTT.

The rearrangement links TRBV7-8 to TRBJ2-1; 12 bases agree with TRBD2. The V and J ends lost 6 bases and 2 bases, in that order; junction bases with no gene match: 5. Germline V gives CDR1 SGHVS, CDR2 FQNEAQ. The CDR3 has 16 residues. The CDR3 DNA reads TGTGCCAGCAGACACGGACTAGCGGGACCCTACAATGAGCAGTTCTTC. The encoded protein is CASRHGLAGPYNEQFF.

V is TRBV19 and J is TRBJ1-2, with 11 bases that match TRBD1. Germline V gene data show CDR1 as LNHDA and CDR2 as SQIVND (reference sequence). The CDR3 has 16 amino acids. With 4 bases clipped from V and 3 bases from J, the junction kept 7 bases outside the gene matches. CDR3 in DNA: TGTGCCAGTAGTAGGACAGGGGGCGTTGGTTACTATGGCTACACCTTC. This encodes CASSRTGGVGYYGYTF.

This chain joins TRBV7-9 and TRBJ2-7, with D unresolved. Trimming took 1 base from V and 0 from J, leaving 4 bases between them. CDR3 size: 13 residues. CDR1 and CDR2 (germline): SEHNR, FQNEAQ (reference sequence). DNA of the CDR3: TGTGCCAGCAGCTTAGACTCCTCCTACGAGCAGTACTTC. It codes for CASSLDSSYEQYF.

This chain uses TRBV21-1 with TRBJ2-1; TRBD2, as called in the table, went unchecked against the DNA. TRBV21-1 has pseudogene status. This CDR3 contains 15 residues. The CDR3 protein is CASSKVSYSYNEQFF. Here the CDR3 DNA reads TGTGCCAGCAGCAAAGTTAGCTACTCCTACAATGAGCAGTTCTTC.

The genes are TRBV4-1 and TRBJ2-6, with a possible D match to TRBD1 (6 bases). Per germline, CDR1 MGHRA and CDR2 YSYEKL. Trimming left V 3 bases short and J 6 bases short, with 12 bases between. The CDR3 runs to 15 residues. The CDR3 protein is CASSQSGALANVLTF. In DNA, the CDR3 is TGCGCCAGCAGCCAGTCAGGGGCGTTGGCCAACGTCCTGACTTTC.

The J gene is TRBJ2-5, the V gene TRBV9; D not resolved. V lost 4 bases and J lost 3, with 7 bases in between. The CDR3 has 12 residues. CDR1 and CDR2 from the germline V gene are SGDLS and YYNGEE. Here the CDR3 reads CASSPQEETQYF. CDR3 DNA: TGTGCCAGCAGCCCCCAGGAAGAGACCCAGTACTTC.

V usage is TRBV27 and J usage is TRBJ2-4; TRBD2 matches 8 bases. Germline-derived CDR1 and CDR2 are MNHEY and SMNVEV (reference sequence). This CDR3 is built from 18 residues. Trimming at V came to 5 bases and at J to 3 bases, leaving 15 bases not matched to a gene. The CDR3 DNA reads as TGTGCCAGCAGTGAAGCGGGAGTTTTAACCCATGACAAAAACATTCAGTACTTC. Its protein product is CASSEAGVLTHDKNIQYF.

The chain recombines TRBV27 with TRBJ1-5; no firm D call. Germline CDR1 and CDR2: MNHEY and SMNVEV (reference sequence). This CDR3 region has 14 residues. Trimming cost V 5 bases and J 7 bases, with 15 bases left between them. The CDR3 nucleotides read TGTGCCAGCAGTCCCCCCCCCTGTGGCCAGCCCCAGCATTTT. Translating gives CASSPPPCGQPQHF.

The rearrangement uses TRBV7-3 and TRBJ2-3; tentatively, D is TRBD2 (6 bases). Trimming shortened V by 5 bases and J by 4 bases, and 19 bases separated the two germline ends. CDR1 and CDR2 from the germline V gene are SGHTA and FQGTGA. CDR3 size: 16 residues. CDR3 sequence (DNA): TGTGCCAGCAGCGCTTCTCTATCGGGAGCCGCAGATACGCAGTATTTT. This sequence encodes CASSASLSGAADTQYF. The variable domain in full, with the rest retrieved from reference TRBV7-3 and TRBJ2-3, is GAGVSQTPSNKVTEKGKYVELRCDPISGHTALYWYRQSLGQGPEFLIYFQGTGAADDSGLPNDRFFAVRPEGSVSTLKIQRTERGDSAVYLCASSASLSGAADTQYFGPGTRLTVL.

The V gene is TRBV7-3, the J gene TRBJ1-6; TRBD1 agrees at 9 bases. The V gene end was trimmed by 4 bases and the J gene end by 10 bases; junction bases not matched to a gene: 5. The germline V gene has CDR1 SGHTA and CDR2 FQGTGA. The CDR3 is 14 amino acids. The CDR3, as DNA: TGTGCCAGCAGCTCGGGACAGGGAGGATCACCCCTCCACTTT. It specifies CASSSGQGGSPLHF.

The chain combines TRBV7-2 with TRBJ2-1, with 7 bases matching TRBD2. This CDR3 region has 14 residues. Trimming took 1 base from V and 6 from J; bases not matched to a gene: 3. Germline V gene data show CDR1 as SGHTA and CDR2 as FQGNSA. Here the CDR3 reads CASSLERTSNEQFF. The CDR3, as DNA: TGTGCCAGCAGCTTAGAGAGGACTAGCAATGAGCAGTTCTTC.

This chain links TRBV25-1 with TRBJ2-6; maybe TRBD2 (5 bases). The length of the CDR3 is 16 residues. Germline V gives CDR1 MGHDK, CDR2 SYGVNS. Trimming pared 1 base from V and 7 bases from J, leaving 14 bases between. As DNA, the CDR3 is TGTGCCAGCAGTGAATGGGGAGCAGAACCCGCCAACGTCCTGACTTTC. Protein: CASSEWGAEPANVLTF.

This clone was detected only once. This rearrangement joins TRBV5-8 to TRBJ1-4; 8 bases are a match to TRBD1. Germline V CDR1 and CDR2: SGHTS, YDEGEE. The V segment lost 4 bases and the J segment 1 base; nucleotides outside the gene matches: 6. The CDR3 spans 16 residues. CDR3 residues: CASSRTGRGTNEKLFF. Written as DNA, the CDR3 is TGTGCCAGCAGCCGGACAGGGAGAGGAACTAATGAAAAACTGTTTTTT. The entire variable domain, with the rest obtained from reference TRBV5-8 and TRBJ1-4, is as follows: EAGVTQSPTHLIKTRGQQATLRCSPISGHTSVYWYQQALGLGLQFLLWYDEGEERNRGNFPPRFSGRQFPNYSSELNVNALELEDSALYLCASSRTGRGTNEKLFFGSGTQLSVL.

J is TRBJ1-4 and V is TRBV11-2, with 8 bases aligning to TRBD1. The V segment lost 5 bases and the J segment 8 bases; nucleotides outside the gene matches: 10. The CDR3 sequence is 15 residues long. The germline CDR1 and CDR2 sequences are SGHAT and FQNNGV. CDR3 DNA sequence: TGTGCCAGCAGCCGAAGCGGACAGGGTCGGGAAAAACTGTTTTTT. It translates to CASSRSGQGREKLFF.

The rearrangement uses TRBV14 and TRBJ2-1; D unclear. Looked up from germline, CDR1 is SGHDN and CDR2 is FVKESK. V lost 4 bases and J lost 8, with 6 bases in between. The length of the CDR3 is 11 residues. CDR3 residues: CASSRADEQFF. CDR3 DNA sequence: TGTGCCAGCAGCCGAGCCGATGAGCAGTTCTTC.

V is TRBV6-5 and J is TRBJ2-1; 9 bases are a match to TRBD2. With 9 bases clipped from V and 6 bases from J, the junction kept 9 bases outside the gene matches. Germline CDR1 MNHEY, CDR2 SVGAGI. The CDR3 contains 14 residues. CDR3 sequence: CARRRVAGVNEQFF. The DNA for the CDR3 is TGTGCCAGGAGAAGAGTAGCGGGAGTCAATGAGCAGTTCTTC.

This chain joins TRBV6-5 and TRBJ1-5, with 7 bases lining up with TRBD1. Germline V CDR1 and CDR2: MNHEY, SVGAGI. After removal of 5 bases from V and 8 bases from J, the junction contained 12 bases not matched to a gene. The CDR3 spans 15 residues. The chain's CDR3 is CASSKGQSGLEPQHF. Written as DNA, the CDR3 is TGTGCCAGCAGTAAGGGACAGTCAGGTCTGGAGCCCCAGCATTTT.

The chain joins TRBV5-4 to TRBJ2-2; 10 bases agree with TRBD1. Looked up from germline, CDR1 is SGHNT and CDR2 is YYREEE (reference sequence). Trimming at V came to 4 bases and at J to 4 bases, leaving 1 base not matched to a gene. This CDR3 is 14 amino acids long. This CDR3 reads CASSRTGGTGELFF. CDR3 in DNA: TGTGCCAGCAGCCGGACAGGGGGCACCGGGGAGCTGTTTTTT.

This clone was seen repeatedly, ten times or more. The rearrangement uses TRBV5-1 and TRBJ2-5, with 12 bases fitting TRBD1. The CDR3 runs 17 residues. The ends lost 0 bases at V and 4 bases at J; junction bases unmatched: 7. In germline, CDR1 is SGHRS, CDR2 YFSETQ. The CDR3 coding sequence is TGCGCCAGCAGCTTGGCCCCCGGGACAGGGGGCGGAGAGACCCAGTACTTC. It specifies CASSLAPGTGGGETQYF.